These 17 T cell receptor beta chains originate from one sample sequenced in a study of shared clonotypes between healthy human individuals. Assay: immunoSEQ multiplex PCR; the TCRdb copy retains only in-frame clones and omits some. The top ten hold more than 0.35% of the sample, which has 2,500,000 or so clones, roughly 93% seen once. The sequenced sample was naive CD4+ T cells from PBMCs. Documented subset: CD45RA+ positively selected. These receptors were obtained from a man between 18 and 29 years old in good health. Some clones in this sample may be carry-over from other donors' samples.

Comment on this clone: In the same sample, other DNA sequences code for this CDR3. V gene TRBV7-8 combines with J gene TRBJ1-1; D remains unclear. The CDR3 runs 13 residues. V dropped 2 bases and J dropped 0 bases, with 4 bases sitting between them. CDR1 is SGHVS and CDR2 is FQNEAQ in the germline V gene. The CDR3 here is CASSLSLNTEAFF. Here the CDR3 DNA reads TGTGCCAGCAGCTTAAGTTTGAACACTGAAGCTTTCTTT.

This clone has more than one count but fewer than ten. The genes are TRBV28 and TRBJ1-1; no firm D call. The ends were cut back, 10 bases at V and 1 base at J, with 19 bases in the middle. CDR3 size: 15 residues. Germline V gene lookup returns CDR1 MDHEN and CDR2 SYDVKM. CDR3 sequence reads: CATAPLPSGNTEAFF. DNA of the CDR3: TGTGCCACCGCACCTTTACCCTCCGGGAACACTGAAGCTTTCTTT.

The J gene is TRBJ2-3, the V gene TRBV5-4; possibly TRBD2 for D (5 bases). The CDR3 runs 15 residues. V was shortened by 1 base and J by 0 bases, with 9 bases between the two germline ends. Germline V CDR1 and CDR2: SGHNT, YYREEE (reference sequence). CDR3 sequence reads: CASSLTRTSTDTQYF. CDR3 in DNA: TGTGCCAGCAGCTTGACACGGACTAGCACAGATACGCAGTATTTT.

The chain uses TRBV7-8 and TRBJ1-4; D not resolved. CDR3 length: 15 amino acids. Germline V gene data show CDR1 as SGHVS and CDR2 as FQNEAQ. Between the trimmed V and J ends, which lost 0 bases and 5 bases, there was a span of 10 bases. The chain's CDR3 is CASSLAWAINEKLFF. The CDR3, as DNA: TGTGCCAGCAGCTTAGCTTGGGCAATCAATGAAAAACTGTTTTTT.

DNA for the CDR3: TGTGCCAGCAGCCTGGGGACAGGGGTCAACACCATATATTTT. This codes for CASSLGTGVNTIYF. The genes are TRBV28 and TRBJ1-3; the match to TRBD1 covers 10 bases. Germline CDR1 is MDHEN and CDR2 is SYDVKM. The CDR3 length is 14 residues. V lost 6 bases to trimming and J lost 7 bases; unmatched junction nucleotides: 6.

The gene calls are TRBV5-1 and TRBJ2-1, with a weak D call TRBD2 (5 bases). Germline V gene data show CDR1 as SGHRS and CDR2 as YFSETQ. V was cut by 4 bases and J by 0 bases, with 17 bases left in between. The CDR3 is 17 amino acids. The CDR3 spells CASSRYESGSSYNEQFF. CDR3 DNA sequence: TGCGCCAGCAGCCGCTACGAATCGGGAAGCTCCTACAATGAGCAGTTCTTC.

The chain couples TRBV21-1 to TRBJ2-3; the table names TRBD1, a call not compared with the DNA. TRBV21-1 is a recognized pseudogene. The CDR3 is 18 amino acids. CDR3 in DNA: TGTGCCAGCAGCAAAGCGACGGGACAGGGGCCTAGCACAGATACGCAGTATTTT. As protein: CASSKATGQGPSTDTQYF.

The V and J genes are TRBV11-2 and TRBJ1-1, with 10 bases fitting TRBD1. The ends lost 6 bases at V and 4 bases at J; junction bases unmatched: 14. This CDR3 is built from 17 residues. Germline V gives CDR1 SGHAT, CDR2 FQNNGV. The CDR3 spells CASRQGQGTRMVTEAFF. In DNA, the CDR3 is TGTGCCAGCAGACAGGGACAGGGGACACGTATGGTCACTGAAGCTTTCTTT.

The chain has TRBV9 and TRBJ2-1; tentatively, D is TRBD2 (6 bases). With 0 bases removed from V and 2 bases from J, the gap between germline ends came to 18 bases. The CDR3 consists of 18 residues. Germline CDR1 reads SGDLS; CDR2 reads YYNGEE. CDR3 bases: TGTGCCAGCAGCGTAGTGGAGCTGACTAGTGGGACCTACAATGAGCAGTTCTTC. It codes for CASSVVELTSGTYNEQFF.

Only one count was recorded for this clone. This chain uses TRBV28 with TRBJ2-1; 9 bases align to TRBD1. Per the germline V gene, CDR1 is MDHEN and CDR2 is SYDVKM. V lost 1 base and J lost 6; bases outside the gene matches: 7. CDR3 size: 16 residues. CDR3 in DNA: TGTGCCAGCAGTTTATTCTCCGGGACAGGGCGCAATGAGCAGTTCTTC. Its translation is CASSLFSGTGRNEQFF.

The sample holds one count of this clone. The chain has TRBV6-6 and TRBJ1-1; 8 nucleotides line up with TRBD1. J was trimmed by 3 bases and V by 6 bases; bases with no gene match: 6. Germline CDR1 MNHNY, CDR2 SVGAGI (reference sequence). There are 14 residues in the CDR3. The CDR3 sequence is CASSDRGGDTEAFF. The CDR3 nucleotides read TGTGCCAGCAGCGACAGGGGCGGGGACACTGAAGCTTTCTTT.

V is TRBV6-5 and J is TRBJ2-1, with D tentatively TRBD2 (6 bases). The ends were cut back, 8 bases at V and 4 bases at J, with 15 bases in the middle. Germline V lookup: CDR1 MNHEY, CDR2 SVGAGI. The CDR3 is 14 amino acids. CDR3 bases: TGTGCCAGCTATTCTACCGGGGGTTACAATGAGCAGTTCTTC. It specifies CASYSTGGYNEQFF.

The chain uses TRBV7-2 and TRBJ2-7, with a tentative D call TRBD2 (5 bases). This CDR3 is 16 amino acids long. The V end lost 0 bases, the J end lost 2 bases, and 14 bases lay between the germline ends. CDR1 SGHTA and CDR2 FQGNSA come from the germline V gene. CDR3 in DNA: TGTGCCAGCAGCTTAGCAAGCCAGCGGCCAACCTACGAGCAGTACTTC. It codes for CASSLASQRPTYEQYF. The full variable domain, with the rest looked up from reference TRBV7-2 and TRBJ2-7, is GAGVSQSPSNKVTEKGKDVELRCDPISGHTALYWYRQSLGQGLEFLIYFQGNSAPDKSGLPSDRFSAERTGGSVSTLTIQRTQQEDSAVYLCASSLASQRPTYEQYFGPGTRLTVT.

The chain employs TRBV29-1 and TRBJ2-7, with D perhaps TRBD2 (5 bases). Germline V gene data show CDR1 as SQVTM and CDR2 as ANQGSEA. Between the trimmed V and J ends, which lost 4 bases and 3 bases, there was a span of 13 bases. The CDR3 is 13 amino acids. This CDR3 reads CSVAQRMYYEQYF. CDR3 bases: TGCAGCGTTGCCCAGCGGATGTACTACGAGCAGTACTTC.

The chain couples TRBV9 to TRBJ2-7; 11 nucleotides align to TRBD2. The CDR3 runs to 17 residues. V trimming: 2 bases; J trimming: 6 bases; junction bases outside the gene matches: 13. The V gene's germline CDR1 is SGDLS and CDR2 YYNGEE. CDR3 residues: CASSVGTSGPEEGEQYF. DNA of the CDR3: TGTGCCAGCAGCGTTGGGACTAGCGGTCCTGAAGAGGGCGAGCAGTACTTC.

The gene calls are TRBV4-1 and TRBJ1-3; D gene uncertain. The germline V gene encodes CDR1 MGHRA and CDR2 YSYEKL. The CDR3 runs 15 residues. Trimming took 3 bases from V and 0 from J, leaving 9 bases between them. The CDR3 nucleotides are TGCGCCAGCAGCCACGTCCCTTCCTCTGGAAACACCATATATTTT. This translates into CASSHVPSSGNTIYF.

The rearrangement joins TRBV7-8 to TRBJ2-6; D gene uncertain. CDR1 SGHVS and CDR2 FQNEAQ come from the germline V gene. This CDR3 has 16 residues. Between the trimmed V and J ends, which lost 1 base and 2 bases, there was a span of 9 bases. Here the CDR3 reads CASSLVGKPGANVLTF. The CDR3 DNA sequence: TGTGCCAGCAGCTTAGTAGGCAAACCTGGGGCCAACGTCCTGACTTTC.